This T cell receptor (beta chain) is drawn from a study of blood T cell repertoires in COVID-19. The CDR3 spans 16 residues. J gave up 2 bases and V 3 bases, and 9 bases lay outside the gene matches. Germline V gene sequence: CDR1 SGHRS, CDR2 YFSETQ. The repertoire was sequenced with immunoSEQ multiplex PCR; TCRdb's copy has only in-frame clones and lacks some. In the table there are just under 350,000 clones, 87% of which are singletons. Material: peripheral blood. The origin of this receptor is a woman between 45 and 60 years old with COVID-19, enrolled during active disease. The chain recombines TRBV5-1 with TRBJ2-3; 7 bases fit TRBD1. Written as DNA, the CDR3 is TGCGCCAGCAGCTCTGTCCGGGACAGTTTCACAGATACGCAGTATTTT. It specifies CASSSVRDSFTDTQYF.